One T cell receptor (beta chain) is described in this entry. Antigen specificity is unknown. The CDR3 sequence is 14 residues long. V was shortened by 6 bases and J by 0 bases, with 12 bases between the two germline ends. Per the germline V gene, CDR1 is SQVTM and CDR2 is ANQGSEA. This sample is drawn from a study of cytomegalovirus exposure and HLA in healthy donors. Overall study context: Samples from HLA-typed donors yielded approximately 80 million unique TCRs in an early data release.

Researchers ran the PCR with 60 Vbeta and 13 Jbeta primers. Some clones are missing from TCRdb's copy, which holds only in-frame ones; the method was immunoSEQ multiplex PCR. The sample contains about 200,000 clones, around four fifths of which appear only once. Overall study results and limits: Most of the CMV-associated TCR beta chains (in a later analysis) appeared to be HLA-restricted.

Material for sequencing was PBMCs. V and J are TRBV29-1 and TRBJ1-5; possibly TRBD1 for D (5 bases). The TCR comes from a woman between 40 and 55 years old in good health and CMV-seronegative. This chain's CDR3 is CSVLGQDSNQPQHF. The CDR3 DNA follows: TGCAGCGTCTTGGGGCAGGATAGCAATCAGCCCCAGCATTTT. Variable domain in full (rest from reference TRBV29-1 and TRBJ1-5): SAVISQKPSRDICQRGTSLTIQCQVDSQVTMMFWYRQQPGQSLTLIATANQGSEATYESGFVIDKFPISRPNLTFSTLTVSNMSPEDSSIYLCSVLGQDSNQPQHFGDGTRLSIL.